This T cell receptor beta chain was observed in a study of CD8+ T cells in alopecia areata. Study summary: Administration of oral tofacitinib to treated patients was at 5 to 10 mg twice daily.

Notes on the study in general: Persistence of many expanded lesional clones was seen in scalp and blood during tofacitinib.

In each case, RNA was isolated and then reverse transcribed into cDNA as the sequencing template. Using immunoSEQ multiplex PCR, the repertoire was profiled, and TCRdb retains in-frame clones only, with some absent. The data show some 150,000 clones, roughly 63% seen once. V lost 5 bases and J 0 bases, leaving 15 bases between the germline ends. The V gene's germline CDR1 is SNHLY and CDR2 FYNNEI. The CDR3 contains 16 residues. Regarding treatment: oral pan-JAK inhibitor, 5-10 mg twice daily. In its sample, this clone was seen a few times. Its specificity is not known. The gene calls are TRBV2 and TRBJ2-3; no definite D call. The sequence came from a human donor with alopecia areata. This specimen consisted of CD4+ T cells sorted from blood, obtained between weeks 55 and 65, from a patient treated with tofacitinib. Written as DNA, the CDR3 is TGTGCCAGCAGTCCACCCCCTTTGACTAGCACAGATACGCAGTATTTT. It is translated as CASSPPPLTSTDTQYF.